The 27 T cell receptor beta chains in this list originate from one sample, sequenced in a study of cytomegalovirus exposure and HLA in healthy donors (dated by TCRdb to about 2017). Libraries came from the immunoSEQ multiplex PCR assay. The multiplex PCR relied on a mix of 60 forward primers for TCR Vbeta segments and 13 reverse primers for TCR Jbeta segments. Sourced from immuneACCESS, this table was stored by TCRdb with only in-frame sequences that have V and J called. A share of the clones is absent; for the studies checked, an unresolved V gene accounts for under half, and the remainder has no known explanation. This sample holds under 250,000 clones; about four fifths were observed only once. Of the sample, 10% is held by the ten largest clones. The specimen was PBMCs. These receptors all come from a woman between 50 and 59 years old in good health and CMV-seropositive.

The DNA for the CDR3 is TGCGCCAGCAGCTTGTGGGGGGGACGCCAAGAGACCCAGTACTTC. Protein: CASSLWGGRQETQYF. The genes are TRBV5-1 and TRBJ2-5; 7 nucleotides match TRBD2. This CDR3 is 15 amino acids long. V was clipped by 1 base and J by 1 base; unmatched bases: 4. Germline V gives CDR1 SGHRS, CDR2 YFSETQ.

DNA of the CDR3: TGCAGCGCTGGACAGGGCAATCAGCCCCAGCATTTT. Protein: CSAGQGNQPQHF. This chain connects TRBV29-1 to TRBJ1-5; 7 bases are a match to TRBD1. The V gene's germline CDR1 is SQVTM and CDR2 ANQGSEA. With V trimmed by 7 bases and J by 2 bases, 2 bases remained unmatched. This CDR3 comprises 12 residues. Together with reference TRBV29-1 and TRBJ1-5, the CDR3 gives the full variable domain: SAVISQKPSRDICQRGTSLTIQCQVDSQVTMMFWYRQQPGQSLTLIATANQGSEATYESGFVIDKFPISRPNLTFSTLTVSNMSPEDSSIYLCSAGQGNQPQHFGDGTRLSIL.

The rearrangement joins TRBV18 to TRBJ1-2; D possibly corresponds to TRBD1 (5 bases). V lost 3 bases and J lost 4, with 15 bases in between. The germline V gene has CDR1 KGHSH and CDR2 LQKENI. The CDR3 is 15 amino acids. The CDR3 DNA reads TGTGCCAGCTCACCGACAGACACCTATGGCTATGGCTACACCTTC. This encodes CASSPTDTYGYGYTF.

J is TRBJ1-1 and V is TRBV6-5; D is perhaps TRBD1 (5 bases). V was cut by 6 bases and J by 8 bases, with 10 bases left in between. Germline V gene lookup returns CDR1 MNHEY and CDR2 SVGAGI. The CDR3 length is 11 residues. CDR3: CASRRQKEAFF. The CDR3 DNA sequence: TGTGCCAGCAGACGACAGAAGGAAGCTTTCTTT.

The chain employs TRBV6-1 and TRBJ2-3; 10 positions match TRBD2. CDR1 and CDR2 from the germline V gene are MNHNS and SASEGT. V lost 1 base and J lost 3; bases outside the gene matches: 4. The CDR3 is made up of 16 amino acids. The CDR3 spells CASSEVGTSVTDTQYF. The CDR3 nucleotides are TGTGCCAGCAGTGAAGTCGGGACTAGCGTAACAGATACGCAGTATTTT.

The chain links TRBV7-9 to TRBJ2-5; D possibly corresponds to TRBD1 (5 bases). Trimming cost V 5 bases and J 5 bases, with 15 bases left between them. Per the germline V gene, CDR1 is SEHNR and CDR2 is FQNEAQ (reference sequence). The CDR3 covers 14 residues. CDR3 DNA: TGTGCCAGCAGCAGAGTCCAGGGTAGCGAGACCCAGTACTTC. It translates to CASSRVQGSETQYF.

This clone was seen just once. The chain has TRBV9 and TRBJ2-1; 8 bases align to TRBD2. V gave up 0 bases and J gave up 5 bases; unmatched junction bases: 10. CDR1 and CDR2 (germline): SGDLS, YYNGEE. This CDR3 is 17 amino acids long. The DNA of the CDR3 is TGTGCCAGCAGCGTAGCTCTCTTAACGGGGGGGAACAATGAGCAGTTCTTC. Translated: CASSVALLTGGNNEQFF.

The V gene is TRBV30, the J gene TRBJ2-1, with D perhaps matching TRBD2 (6 bases). The V gene lost 4 bases and the J gene lost 4 bases, with 17 bases spanning the gap. CDR3 length equals 15 residues. Germline values: CDR1 GTSNPN, CDR2 SVGIG (reference sequence). The CDR3 spells CAWTRGSGWYNEQFF. DNA for the CDR3: TGTGCCTGGACACGGGGGTCCGGATGGTACAATGAGCAGTTCTTC.

The chain recombines TRBV5-5 with TRBJ1-2; possibly TRBD1 for D (5 bases). The germline V gene encodes CDR1 SGHKS and CDR2 YYEKEE (reference sequence). V gave up 2 bases and J gave up 3 bases, with 17 bases separating them. The CDR3 is 16 residues long. This CDR3 reads CASSFVPGTRDYGYTF. Here the CDR3 DNA reads TGTGCCAGCAGCTTTGTGCCAGGGACTCGGGACTATGGCTACACCTTC.

Turning to this clone: The sample holds other DNA sequences that translate to the same CDR3. V is TRBV5-1 and J is TRBJ2-7, with D perhaps matching TRBD1 (5 bases). V shed 2 bases and J shed 0 bases, with 9 bases lying between them. The CDR3 covers 14 residues. The germline V gene encodes CDR1 SGHRS and CDR2 YFSETQ. The CDR3: CASSFRRDSYEQYF. CDR3 DNA sequence: TGCGCCAGCAGCTTCCGCAGGGACTCCTACGAGCAGTACTTC.

This chain joins TRBV19 and TRBJ2-5; 8 positions match TRBD2. Germline values: CDR1 LNHDA, CDR2 SQIVND (reference sequence). The CDR3 is 14 amino acids. Trimming removed 3 bases from V and 5 bases from J; junction bases left unmatched: 5. The CDR3 DNA is TGTGCCAGTAGTATCACGGGGGGGACGGAGACCCAGTACTTC. It codes for CASSITGGTETQYF.

The chain recombines TRBV29-1 with TRBJ2-1; 12 positions match TRBD1. The germline gives CDR1 SQVTM, CDR2 ANQGSEA. The CDR3 totals 14 residues. J was trimmed by 9 bases and V by 7 bases; bases with no gene match: 10. The CDR3 nucleotides are TGCAGCGGCGCCGGGACAGGGGGCATCTCTGAGCAGTTCTTC. As protein: CSGAGTGGISEQFF.

The chain links TRBV19 to TRBJ2-5, with 11 nucleotides matching TRBD1. The closer fit of TRBJ2-7 to the DNA end suggests the J call may be wrong. Germline CDR1 reads LNHDA; CDR2 reads SQIVND (reference sequence). The CDR3 covers 15 residues. CDR3 coding DNA: TGTGCCAGTAGTATGACGGGACAGGGGGCCTACGAGCAGTACTTC. Translated: CASSMTGQGAYEQYF.

The gene calls are TRBV6-1 and TRBJ2-3; D remains ambiguous. The CDR3 spans 13 residues. Germline CDR1 MNHNS, CDR2 SASEGT. Between the trimmed V and J ends, which lost 3 bases and 2 bases, there was a span of 6 bases. DNA of the CDR3: TGTGCCAGCAGTGACAGGAACACAGATACGCAGTATTTT. Its protein product is CASSDRNTDTQYF.

The genes are TRBV7-3 and TRBJ2-7; the D is unclear. V was cut by 5 bases and J by 4 bases, with 12 bases left in between. In germline, CDR1 is SGHTA, CDR2 FQGTGA. CDR3 size: 13 residues. CDR3 protein: CASSLHRGYEQYF. CDR3 sequence (DNA): TGTGCCAGCAGCCTGCATCGCGGTTACGAGCAGTACTTC. The whole variable domain, remainder taken from reference TRBV7-3 and TRBJ2-7, is GAGVSQTPSNKVTEKGKYVELRCDPISGHTALYWYRQSLGQGPEFLIYFQGTGAADDSGLPNDRFFAVRPEGSVSTLKIQRTERGDSAVYLCASSLHRGYEQYFGPGTRLTVT.

The chain is built from TRBV18 and TRBJ2-3; D unresolved. The CDR3 totals 12 residues. Trimming took off 2 bases at V and 4 bases at J, with 4 bases between the two ends. Per germline, CDR1 KGHSH and CDR2 LQKENI. The CDR3 sequence: CASSPTADTQYF. For the CDR3, the DNA is TGTGCCAGCTCACCAACAGCAGATACGCAGTATTTT. The full variable domain, rest sourced from reference TRBV18 and TRBJ2-3, is NAGVMQNPRHLVRRRGQEARLRCSPMKGHSHVYWYRQLPEEGLKFMVYLQKENIIDESGMPKERFSAEFPKEGPSILRIQQVVRGDSAAYFCASSPTADTQYFGPGTRLTVL.

The rearrangement uses TRBV10-3 and TRBJ1-2, with TRBD1 as a possible D gene (6 bases). The V end was cut by 4 bases, the J end by 3 bases, with 9 bases between. Germline CDR1 reads ENHRY; CDR2 reads SYGVKD. CDR3 length: 13 amino acids. The chain's CDR3 is CAISVDRDYGYTF. The CDR3 DNA is TGTGCCATCAGTGTGGACAGAGACTATGGCTACACCTTC.

CDR3 amino acids: CASSGQSLSGANVLTF. Here the CDR3 DNA reads TGTGCCAGCAGCGGACAGAGTCTCTCTGGGGCCAACGTCCTGACTTTC. V usage is TRBV5-6 and J usage is TRBJ2-6, with a possible D match to TRBD1 (6 bases). V was cut by 4 bases and J by 0 bases, with 11 bases left in between. The CDR3 has 16 amino acids. CDR1 SGHDT and CDR2 YYEEEE come from the germline V gene.

This clone has just a few counts. J is TRBJ1-2 and V is TRBV2; 9 bases align to TRBD1. CDR3 length: 15 amino acids. V shed 3 bases and J 5 bases; nucleotides not matched to a gene: 7. Germline loops: CDR1 SNHLY, CDR2 FYNNEI. Written as DNA, the CDR3 is TGTGCCAGCAGTGACGGGACAGGGATTTCTTATGGCTACACCTTC. Translation gives CASSDGTGISYGYTF. Drawing the rest from reference TRBV2 and TRBJ1-2, the complete variable domain is EPEVTQTPSHQVTQMGQEVILRCVPISNHLYFYWYRQILGQKVEFLVSFYNNEISEKSEIFDDQFSVERPDGSNFTLKIRSTKLEDSAMYFCASSDGTGISYGYTFGSGTRLTVV.

Note on this clone: Other DNA sequences in this specimen translate into the identical CDR3. The chain recombines TRBV30 with TRBJ1-1; D is ambiguous. The CDR3 is made up of 14 amino acids. Between the trimmed V and J ends, which lost 0 bases and 4 bases, there was a span of 12 bases. The germline CDR1 and CDR2 sequences are GTSNPN and SVGIG (reference sequence). For the CDR3, the DNA is TGTGCCTGGAGTGTTTTACCCGGTTCCACTGAAGCTTTCTTT. Translating it yields CAWSVLPGSTEAFF.

This clone is medium-sized. In DNA form, the CDR3 reads TGTGCCAGCAGTGAACGAGCTAATCAGCCCCAGCATTTT. Translating gives CASSERANQPQHF. The chain uses TRBV6-4 and TRBJ1-5; no clear D. Between the trimmed V and J ends, which lost 3 bases and 4 bases, there was a span of 7 bases. The CDR3 has 13 residues. Germline V CDR1 and CDR2: MRHNA, SNTAGT.

This sequence joins TRBV7-3 and TRBJ2-2; no clear D. CDR3 length: 15 amino acids. CDR1 and CDR2 (germline): SGHTA, FQGTGA. V was trimmed by 2 bases and J by 1 base, leaving 8 bases between them. This chain's CDR3 is CASSLVAGNTGELFF. The CDR3 DNA reads as TGTGCCAGCAGCTTAGTCGCAGGGAACACCGGGGAGCTGTTTTTT.

This chain uses TRBV5-1 with TRBJ1-4; 10 bases agree with TRBD1. The germline gives CDR1 SGHRS, CDR2 YFSETQ. The CDR3 totals 13 residues. Trimming took 3 bases from V and 12 from J; bases not matched to a gene: 5. CDR3 nucleotide sequence: TGCGCCAGCAGCTCCGGGACAGGGGTGCAACTGTTTTTT. Its protein product is CASSSGTGVQLFF.

The genes are TRBV6-5 and TRBJ1-1, with 8 bases that match TRBD1. J gave up 7 bases and V 7 bases, and 8 bases lay outside the gene matches. The CDR3 loop spans 13 amino acids. CDR1 and CDR2 (germline): MNHEY, SVGAGI. The CDR3 DNA is TGTGCCAGCAACCCCCAGGGGGCTGATGAAGCTTTCTTT. Residues: CASNPQGADEAFF.

The chain links TRBV27 to TRBJ2-4, with TRBD1 as a possible D gene (6 bases). The CDR3 has 16 residues. Trimming left V 4 bases short and J 0 bases short, with 13 bases between. The germline gives CDR1 MNHEY, CDR2 SMNVEV (reference sequence). CDR3 DNA: TGTGCCAGCAGTTCCGTCGACAGGATAGCCAAAAACATTCAGTACTTC. Protein product: CASSSVDRIAKNIQYF.

The chain carries TRBV19 and TRBJ2-7, with 8 bases lining up with TRBD1. Germline CDR1 is LNHDA and CDR2 is SQIVND (reference sequence). The CDR3 loop spans 13 amino acids. Trimming at V came to 5 bases and at J to 6 bases, leaving 6 bases not matched to a gene. The CDR3 DNA sequence: TGTGCCAGTAGTGGGACAGGAGTTAGCGAGCAGTACTTC. Translating it yields CASSGTGVSEQYF.

This clone was recorded only once. The chain employs TRBV6-5 and TRBJ1-1; TRBD1 aligns across 8 bases. Germline V gene sequence: CDR1 MNHEY, CDR2 SVGAGI. Trimming removed 2 bases from V and 3 bases from J; junction bases left unmatched: 5. The CDR3 runs to 15 residues. CDR3 nucleotide sequence: TGTGCCAGCAGTTACGGGCCAGGGGGCGACACTGAAGCTTTCTTT. This sequence encodes CASSYGPGGDTEAFF.